This T cell receptor (beta chain) was captured by sequencing in a study of radiotherapy plus CTLA-4 blockade in lung cancer. Study as a whole: An objective response was seen in under 20% of patients, and disease control in less than 40%.

Alongside CTLA-4 blockade with ipilimumab, patients with chemo-refractory metastatic non-small-cell lung cancer received focal radiation. Repertoires were generated with immunoSEQ multiplex PCR, while TCRdb's copy carries only in-frame clones and drops some. This sample has around 120,000 clones, with more than 65% found just once. Trimming at V came to 6 bases and at J to 4 bases, leaving 11 bases not matched to a gene. CDR1 and CDR2 from the germline V gene are MNHNS and SASEGT. The CDR3 has 15 amino acids. General study results and limits: An expansion of tumor-derived TCR clones occurred in blood after radiotherapy plus ipilimumab.

In its sample, this clone was seen a few times. The antigen is not known. This sequence was found in a human donor with non-small cell lung cancer who had a partial response to radiotherapy plus ipilimumab. This sample comprised peripheral blood, obtained from a patient treated with radiotherapy plus ipilimumab. The chain couples TRBV6-1 to TRBJ2-7; TRBD1 matches at 8 bases. The CDR3 loop is CASREGRGPSYEQYV. DNA of the CDR3: TGTGCCAGCAGGGAGGGCAGGGGGCCCTCTTACGAGCAGTACGTC.